This record looks at one TCR beta chain sequence and its context. The T cells that were sequenced for TCR beta were CD8+ and CD4+ cells from blood. TEMRA cells underwent FACS enrichment and CD8+ and CD4+ T cells underwent negative isolation. Reverse transcription of about 0.45 to 1 ug RNA used random hexamers. It was immunoSEQ multiplex PCR that amplified TCR beta CDR3 across 54 Vbeta and 13 Jbeta. TCRdb ran MiXCR on the immunoSEQ multiplex PCR reads and lists one entry per CDR3 protein. Of 150,000 to 200,000 distinct CDR3 sequences in the sample, around 93% are singletons; the top ten hold 0.12% to 0.15%. This record belongs to a study of CD8 T cells in Susac syndrome. This TCR came from a human donor in good health. What was sequenced was CD4+ T cells from PBMCs.

The CDR3 DNA follows: TGTGCCAGCAAACAGGGATTGGGTGAAAAACTGTTTTTT. Translating gives CASKQGLGEKLFF. The rearrangement joins TRBV2 to TRBJ1-4; TRBD1 might be the D (6 bases). Germline assignment: CDR1 SNHLY and CDR2 FYNNEI. V lost 7 bases and J lost 7, with 13 bases in between. The CDR3 length is 13 residues.